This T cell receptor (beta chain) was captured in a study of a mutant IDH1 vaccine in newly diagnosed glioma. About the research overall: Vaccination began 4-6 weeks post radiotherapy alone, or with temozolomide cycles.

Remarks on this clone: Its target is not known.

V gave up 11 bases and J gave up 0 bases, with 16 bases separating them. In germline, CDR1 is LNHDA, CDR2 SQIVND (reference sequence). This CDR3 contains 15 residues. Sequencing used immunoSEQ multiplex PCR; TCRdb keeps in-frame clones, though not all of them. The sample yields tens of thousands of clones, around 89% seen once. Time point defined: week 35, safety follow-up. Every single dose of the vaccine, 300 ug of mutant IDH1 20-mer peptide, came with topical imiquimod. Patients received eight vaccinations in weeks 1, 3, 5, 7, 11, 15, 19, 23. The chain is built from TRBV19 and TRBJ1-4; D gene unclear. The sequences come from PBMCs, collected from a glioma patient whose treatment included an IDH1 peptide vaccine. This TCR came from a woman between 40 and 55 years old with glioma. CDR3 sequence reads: CAAASGVTTNEKLFF. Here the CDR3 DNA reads TGTGCCGCGGCGTCTGGGGTTACAACTAATGAAAAACTGTTTTTT.